These T cell receptor beta chains were read from a single sample in a study of Ad26.COV2.S vaccination and SARS-CoV-2 variants. Measured with immunoSEQ multiplex PCR; TCRdb has only the in-frame clones, and not every one. The sample carries 200,000 to 250,000 clones, approximately 87% recorded once. This sample comprised peripheral blood, obtained in a trial of Ad26.COV2.S vaccine versus placebo. The source of these receptors is a person between 18 and 60 years old who received the Ad26.COV2.S COVID-19 vaccine or a placebo. Each CDR3 is given with its conserved first and last residue. Fields, in order: clone size, V gene, J gene, D gene, CDR3 protein, CDR3 DNA. D genes are given only for firm matches. Part of the rows lack a size; the others show once, few, many or a class for expanded clones.

>few|TRBV7-2|TRBJ2-2|-
CASSPQRTGELFF
TGTGCCAGCAGCCCCCAGAGGACCGGGGAGCTGTTTTTT
>once|TRBV24-1|TRBJ2-2|-
CATSDLQGRGKDNTGELFF
TGTGCCACCAGTGATTTGCAGGGGAGGGGAAAGGATAACACCGGGGAGCTGTTTTTT
>-|TRBV5-1|TRBJ2-7|-
CASSLDGYSYEQYF
TGCGCCAGCAGCTTGGACGGGTACTCCTACGAGCAGTACTTC
>-|TRBV5-1|TRBJ2-1|-
CASSLTVGGLLFF
TGCGCCAGCAGCTTGACGGTGGGGGGACTTCTGTTCTTC
>-|TRBV4-1|TRBJ2-7|-
CASSQDRSEGYEQYF
TGCGCCAGCAGCCAAGATCGGAGCGAGGGCTACGAGCAGTACTTC
>few|TRBV5-1|TRBJ1-6|-
CASSLVGSNSPLHF
TGCGCCAGCAGCTTGGTTGGCAGCAATTCACCCCTCCACTTT
>-|TRBV6-5|TRBJ2-7|TRBD1
CASSSGQGGYEQYF
TGTGCCAGCAGTTCGGGACAGGGAGGCTACGAGCAGTACTTC
>-|TRBV2|TRBJ2-1|TRBD1
CASNGQGPNEQFF
TGTGCCAGCAACGGACAGGGGCCCAATGAGCAGTTCTTC
>-|TRBV4-1|TRBJ2-5|-
CASTEGILPQETQYF
TGCGCCAGCACCGAGGGGATTTTGCCCCAAGAGACCCAGTACTTC
>-|TRBV30|TRBJ2-2|-
CAWSPTRPVTGNTGELFF
TGTGCCTGGAGTCCAACTCGACCGGTAACAGGGAACACCGGGGAGCTGTTTTTT
>-|TRBV9|TRBJ1-6|TRBD1
CASGQGGSPLHF
TGTGCCAGTGGACAGGGAGGTTCACCCCTCCACTTT
>-|TRBV7-2|TRBJ2-7|TRBD2
CASSAGRGGSYEQYF
TGTGCCAGCAGCGCCGGGAGGGGCGGCTCCTACGAGCAGTACTTC
>once|TRBV9|TRBJ2-7|-
CASSVEAGYYEQYF
TGTGCCAGCAGCGTAGAGGCGGGTTACTACGAGCAGTACTTC
>-|TRBV5-1|TRBJ1-1|-
CASSFSGDVTEAFF
TGCGCCAGCTCCTTTTCTGGGGATGTCACTGAAGCTTTCTTT
>-|TRBV28|TRBJ2-2|-
CASSSRDGGSTVHRWELFF
TGTGCCAGCAGTTCCAGAGACGGTGGGTCAACGGTACACCGGTGGGAGCTGTTTTTT
>once|TRBV15|TRBJ2-1|-
CATSPRSNEQFF
TGTGCCACCAGCCCCAGGTCCAATGAGCAGTTCTTC
>-|TRBV13|TRBJ2-1|TRBD2
CASSLGGSAGGPSSEQFF
TGTGCCAGCAGCTTAGGAGGGTCAGCGGGAGGGCCCAGTAGTGAGCAGTTCTTC
>once|TRBV4-3|TRBJ1-2|TRBD1
CASSQDRRGREGYTF
TGCGCCAGCAGCCAAGATCGGAGGGGGCGCGAAGGCTACACCTTC
>-|TRBV6-5|TRBJ2-7|-
CASSYILGEQYF
TGTGCCAGCAGTTATATTCTTGGCGAGCAGTACTTC
>-|TRBV6-5|TRBJ2-7|TRBD2
CASSYLAGGLNEQYF
TGTGCCAGCAGTTACCTAGCGGGAGGTCTCAACGAGCAGTACTTC
>-|TRBV6-2/TRBV6-3|TRBJ1-6|TRBD1
CASSYSRLTGGSPLHF
TGTGCCAGCAGTTACTCGAGGTTAACAGGGGGTTCACCCCTCCACTTT
>-|TRBV7-3|TRBJ2-3|TRBD2
CASSLGTSGGSTDTQYF
TGTGCCAGCAGCCTGGGGACTAGCGGGGGGAGCACAGATACGCAGTATTTT
>-|TRBV30|TRBJ2-3|-
CAWSVLRRTAPMPDTQYF
TGTGCCTGGAGTGTACTCCGGAGGACGGCCCCGATGCCAGATACGCAGTATTTT
>once|TRBV4-3|TRBJ2-1|TRBD2
CASSRRLAGGQYNEQFF
TGCGCCAGCAGCCGACGACTAGCGGGGGGGCAATACAATGAGCAGTTCTTC
>-|TRBV10-2|TRBJ1-2|-
CASSELGGLYGYTF
TGCGCCAGCAGTGAGTTGGGAGGGCTCTATGGCTACACCTTC
>-|TRBV5-6|TRBJ1-2|-
CASSRRDTTNYGYTF
TGTGCCAGCAGCCGCCGGGACACAACTAACTATGGCTACACCTTC
>-|TRBV6-6|TRBJ1-5|-
CASSRSINQPQHF
TGTGCCAGCAGTCGATCCATAAATCAGCCCCAGCATTTT
>once|TRBV30|TRBJ2-1|-
CAWNSPPNEQFF
TGTGCCTGGAACAGTCCCCCCAATGAGCAGTTCTTC
>-|TRBV15|TRBJ1-4|-
CATSRGGSGKEKLFF
TGTGCCACCAGCAGAGGCGGCTCCGGTAAAGAAAAACTGTTTTTT
>-|TRBV6-2/TRBV6-3|TRBJ1-5|-
CASSPVAANQPQHF
TGTGCCAGCAGCCCGGTGGCAGCGAATCAGCCCCAGCATTTT
>-|TRBV10-3|TRBJ1-5|TRBD1
CAIGQGAADSNQPQHF
TGTGCCATCGGCCAGGGGGCGGCGGATAGCAATCAGCCCCAGCATTTT
>-|TRBV7-2|TRBJ2-5|TRBD1
CASSLPSGQGQETQYF
TGTGCCAGCAGCTTACCCTCAGGACAGGGACAAGAGACCCAGTACTTC
>-|TRBV7-2|TRBJ2-1|-
CASRRKQVANEQFF
TGTGCCAGCAGGAGAAAGCAAGTGGCCAATGAGCAGTTCTTC
>-|TRBV27|TRBJ2-6|-
CASSLSLGPVTGANVLTF
TGTGCCAGCAGTTTATCGCTAGGACCGGTCACTGGGGCCAACGTCCTGACTTTC
>-|TRBV6-1|TRBJ1-2|TRBD1
CASSESPWTGPIYGYTF
TGTGCCAGCAGTGAAAGTCCCTGGACAGGGCCGATTTATGGCTACACCTTC
>-|TRBV28|TRBJ1-2|TRBD1
CASSDSDRGSYGYTF
TGTGCCAGCAGTGACTCGGACAGGGGGAGCTATGGCTACACCTTC
>-|TRBV27|TRBJ1-5|-
CASSSGLPGPPQHF
TGTGCCAGCAGTTCGGGGTTACCTGGTCCGCCCCAGCATTTT
>once|TRBV18|TRBJ2-7|TRBD1
CASSPPGQGYEQYF
TGTGCCAGCTCCCCCCCCGGACAGGGCTACGAGCAGTACTTC
>-|TRBV11-2|TRBJ2-7|TRBD1
CASSSRQGPYYEQYF
TGTGCCAGCAGCTCCAGACAGGGCCCTTACTACGAGCAGTACTTC
>-|TRBV25-1|TRBJ2-5|-
CASSNETQYF
TGTGCCAGCAGCAATGAGACCCAGTACTTC